This passage covers 30 T cell receptor beta chains from one sample sequenced in a study of OX40 agonist ivuxolimab in advanced cancers. Profiled with immunoSEQ multiplex PCR; TCRdb holds only in-frame clones, not every one. The repertoire has 100,000 to 120,000 clones, around nine tenths of them found once; the top ten carry less than 0.35%. Sequenced here: CD4+ or CD8+ T cells sorted from blood, sampled in a trial of the OX40 agonist ivuxolimab. Source of these receptors: an adult with an advanced solid tumor such as melanoma, head and neck, liver or kidney cancer.

This chain links TRBV6-5 with TRBJ2-7, with unresolved D. V gave up 0 bases and J gave up 6 bases, with 9 bases separating them. Germline V gene sequence: CDR1 MNHEY, CDR2 SVGAGI. This CDR3 comprises 13 residues. The CDR3 DNA sequence: TGTGCCAGCAGTTACTCCCTGGGCGGCGAGCAGTACTTC. Translated: CASSYSLGGEQYF.

This clone was recorded once. The CDR3 spells CASSTTFARESSGNTIYF. CDR3 nucleotide sequence: TGTGCCAGCAGCACCACATTCGCTCGAGAGAGCTCTGGAAACACCATATATTTT. The gene calls are TRBV7-6 and TRBJ1-3; D is uncertain. V was pared by 5 bases and J by 0 bases, with 20 bases between. Germline values: CDR1 SGHVS, CDR2 FNYEAQ. The CDR3 length is 18 residues.

The V and J genes are TRBV7-2 and TRBJ2-7, with D perhaps TRBD2 (5 bases). V lost 2 bases, J lost 0 bases, and 14 bases lay in between. The CDR3 spans 16 residues. Germline V gene sequence: CDR1 SGHTA, CDR2 FQGNSA. The CDR3 sequence is CASSLSAESGSYEQYF. CDR3 in DNA: TGTGCCAGCAGCTTAAGCGCGGAGAGCGGCTCCTACGAGCAGTACTTC.

This clone was seen only once. The rearrangement joins TRBV18 to TRBJ1-2; D might be TRBD1 (6 bases). The germline V and J ends were trimmed by 2 bases and 3 bases, with 7 bases remaining between them. This CDR3 has 13 amino acids. From germline, CDR1 is KGHSH and CDR2 LQKENI. The CDR3 spells CASSPEGDYGYTF. Here the CDR3 DNA reads TGTGCCAGCTCACCAGAGGGGGACTATGGCTACACCTTC.

The V gene is TRBV19, the J gene TRBJ2-2; D tentatively reads TRBD1 or TRBD2 (5 bases each). This CDR3 contains 14 residues. Between the trimmed V and J ends, which lost 1 base and 4 bases, there was a span of 7 bases. The germline V gene encodes CDR1 LNHDA and CDR2 SQIVND (reference sequence). The CDR3 sequence is CASSIVGGTGELFF. In DNA, the CDR3 is TGTGCCAGTAGTATAGTTGGGGGCACCGGGGAGCTGTTTTTT.

This chain connects TRBV7-2 to TRBJ1-3; D remains unclear. Germline loops: CDR1 SGHTA, CDR2 FQGNSA. CDR3 length: 13 residues. V was cut by 0 bases and J by 4 bases, with 4 bases left in between. CDR3 bases: TGTGCCAGCAGCTTAGCGAGCGGAAACACCATATATTTT. This translates into CASSLASGNTIYF.

This clone was recorded only once. The chain joins TRBV7-6 to TRBJ2-7, with D tentatively TRBD1 (6 bases). Germline CDR1 SGHVS, CDR2 FNYEAQ. Deletions cut 5 bases from V and 2 bases from J, with 13 bases between. This CDR3 comprises 14 residues. In DNA, the CDR3 is TGTGCCAGCAGCCCATTCCCAGGGGCCTACGAGCAGTACTTC. It translates to CASSPFPGAYEQYF.

The chain couples TRBV6-1 to TRBJ2-1, with D possibly being TRBD1 (5 bases). The CDR3 sequence is 13 residues long. CDR1 MNHNS and CDR2 SASEGT come from the germline V gene. Trimming left V 4 bases short and J 4 bases short, with 8 bases between. The chain's CDR3 is CASSGPGYNEQFF. CDR3 DNA: TGTGCCAGCAGTGGGCCAGGGTACAATGAGCAGTTCTTC.

This chain joins TRBV6-6 and TRBJ2-7; TRBD1 is a possible D gene (6 bases). This CDR3 spans 13 amino acids. V lost 5 bases to trimming and J lost 0 bases, with 8 bases between them. Germline V gene sequence: CDR1 MNHNY, CDR2 SVGAGI (reference sequence). CDR3 bases: TGTGCCAGCAGTAGACAGGACTCCTACGAGCAGTACTTC. Translating it yields CASSRQDSYEQYF.

This clone was counted once. The chain links TRBV5-1 to TRBJ2-1; TRBD2 matches at 8 bases. CDR1 is SGHRS and CDR2 is YFSETQ in the germline V gene. This CDR3 spans 13 amino acids. The V segment lost 5 bases and the J segment 6 bases; nucleotides outside the gene matches: 4. The CDR3 coding sequence is TGCGCCAGCAGTAGCGGGAACACCAATGAGCAGTTCTTC. It encodes CASSSGNTNEQFF.

V gene TRBV7-9 combines with J gene TRBJ2-1; the D is unclear. There are 13 residues in the CDR3. Looked up from germline, CDR1 is SEHNR and CDR2 is FQNEAQ (reference sequence). The V end was cut by 4 bases, the J end by 0 bases, with 4 bases between. The CDR3 DNA reads TGTGCCAGCAGCTCAGGCTCCTACAATGAGCAGTTCTTC. This sequence encodes CASSSGSYNEQFF.

The V call is TRBV30, the J call TRBJ2-7, with a tentative D call TRBD2 (7 bases). With 5 bases removed from V and 6 bases from J, the gap between germline ends came to 17 bases. There are 13 residues in the CDR3. The V gene's germline CDR1 is GTSNPN and CDR2 SVGIG (reference sequence). CDR3 sequence: CAWAPRGASEQYF. DNA for the CDR3: TGTGCCTGGGCACCCCGGGGGGCCTCCGAGCAGTACTTC.

The chain links TRBV27 to TRBJ1-6, with D maybe TRBD1 (5 bases). Germline lookup yields CDR1 MNHEY and CDR2 SMNVEV (reference sequence). V was pared by 3 bases and J by 10 bases, with 13 bases between. This CDR3 has 14 residues. The CDR3 sequence: CASSLEGSGSPLHF. The CDR3, as DNA: TGTGCCAGCAGTTTGGAGGGGTCGGGATCACCCCTCCACTTT.

The V gene is TRBV15, the J gene TRBJ1-1; D unresolved. V gave up 0 bases and J gave up 0 bases, with 8 bases separating them. The CDR3 runs 15 residues. Germline CDR1 is LNHNV and CDR2 is YYDKDF (reference sequence). The CDR3 loop reads CATSRDRGVNTEAFF. CDR3 DNA sequence: TGTGCCACCAGCAGAGATCGTGGGGTGAACACTGAAGCTTTCTTT.

The chain links TRBV7-2 to TRBJ1-6; D is uncertain. This CDR3 is 13 amino acids long. The V and J ends lost 4 bases and 8 bases respectively, with 9 bases between them. Looked up from germline, CDR1 is SGHTA and CDR2 is FQGNSA. In DNA, the CDR3 is TGTGCCAGCAGCTCCCGGATGGATTCACCCCTCCACTTT. This translates into CASSSRMDSPLHF.

The gene calls are TRBV5-4 and TRBJ2-5, with TRBD2 as a possible D gene (5 bases). Germline V gene lookup returns CDR1 SGHNT and CDR2 YYREEE (reference sequence). CDR3 length equals 13 residues. Trimming removed 1 base from V and 3 bases from J, with 7 bases in between. CDR3 in amino acids: CASSLRGEETQYF. The CDR3 DNA follows: TGTGCCAGCAGCTTGCGGGGAGAAGAGACCCAGTACTTC.

The rearrangement links TRBV9 to TRBJ2-3; D unclear. The CDR3 extends over 14 amino acids. V lost 4 bases and J 1 base, leaving 10 bases between the germline ends. The germline gives CDR1 SGDLS, CDR2 YYNGEE. The CDR3 DNA reads TGTGCCAGCAGCTCCGAGGCGCGCACAGATACGCAGTATTTT. It yields the protein CASSSEARTDTQYF. The full variable domain, in which reference TRBV9 and TRBJ2-3 provide the parts outside the CDR3, is DSGVTQTPKHLITATGQRVTLRCSPRSGDLSVYWYQQSLDQGLQFLIQYYNGEERAKGNILERFSAQQFPDLHSELNLSSLELGDSALYFCASSSEARTDTQYFGPGTRLTVL.

This clone was detected only once. The chain combines TRBV19 with TRBJ1-5, with 7 bases identical to TRBD1. The CDR3 runs to 15 residues. The ends lost 5 bases at V and 6 bases at J; junction bases unmatched: 10. Germline V gene sequence: CDR1 LNHDA, CDR2 SQIVND (reference sequence). CDR3 coding DNA: TGTGCCAGTAGTCTTACGCAGGGGGTGGGTCAGCCCCAGCATTTT. This codes for CASSLTQGVGQPQHF.

The rearrangement uses TRBV19 and TRBJ1-5; weak D call: TRBD1 (5 bases). The germline V gene encodes CDR1 LNHDA and CDR2 SQIVND (reference sequence). The CDR3 spans 14 residues. The V end was cut by 9 bases, the J end by 1 base, with 13 bases between. CDR3 nucleotide sequence: TGTGCCAGCGTACGGGGGGGGAGCAATCAGCCCCAGCATTTT. Amino acid sequence: CASVRGGSNQPQHF.

V usage is TRBV7-9 and J usage is TRBJ1-3, with D possibly TRBD1 on 6 matching bases. V lost 4 bases to trimming and J lost 5 bases, with 24 bases between them. There are 18 residues in the CDR3. Germline-derived CDR1 and CDR2 are SEHNR and FQNEAQ (reference sequence). The CDR3 nucleotides read TGTGCCAGCAGCTCCCTACTCTCCGACAGGCCTACTCGAAACACCATATATTTT. Residues: CASSSLLSDRPTRNTIYF.

The gene calls are TRBV7-2 and TRBJ1-6, with TRBD1 matching over 11 bases. The V and J ends lost 6 bases and 11 bases, in that order; junction bases with no gene match: 9. Germline V CDR1 and CDR2: SGHTA, FQGNSA. This CDR3 has 15 amino acids. In DNA, the CDR3 is TGTGCCAGCAGTTCCGGACAGGGGGCGCGGGCACCCCTCCACTTT. This codes for CASSSGQGARAPLHF.

CDR3 nucleotides: TGTGCCAGCAGCTCTCAACCTCTCGGGGCACAGTACAATGAGCAGTTCTTC. Protein sequence: CASSSQPLGAQYNEQFF. The V gene is TRBV5-5, the J gene TRBJ2-1, with D perhaps being TRBD1 or TRBD2 (5 bases each). This CDR3 has 17 residues. Germline V CDR1 and CDR2: SGHKS, YYEKEE (reference sequence). With 3 bases removed from V and 4 bases from J, the gap between germline ends came to 20 bases.

The gene calls are TRBV18 and TRBJ2-5, with D uncertain. The length of the CDR3 is 19 residues. Trimming pared 3 bases from V and 2 bases from J, leaving 25 bases between. The germline V gene has CDR1 KGHSH and CDR2 LQKENI. CDR3 residues: CASSPMTGGGPSRQETQYF. CDR3 sequence (DNA): TGTGCCAGCTCACCTATGACGGGTGGTGGCCCATCCCGACAAGAGACCCAGTACTTC.

CDR3: CASSLSGATSNQPQHF. CDR3 sequence (DNA): TGTGCCAGCAGCTTATCGGGGGCTACAAGCAATCAGCCCCAGCATTTT. V is TRBV7-8 and J is TRBJ1-5, with a possible D match to TRBD1 (6 bases). Trimming stripped 2 bases from V and 1 base from J, with 12 bases between. CDR1 and CDR2 from the germline V gene are SGHVS and FQNEAQ. The CDR3 sequence is 16 residues long.

J is TRBJ2-3 and V is TRBV29-1; D remains unclear. Per the germline V gene, CDR1 is SQVTM and CDR2 is ANQGSEA. The CDR3 totals 16 residues. The V end lost 0 bases, the J end lost 2 bases, and 15 bases lay between the germline ends. In DNA, the CDR3 is TGCAGCGTTGAAGATCTTAAAGGCGAAGTCACAGATACGCAGTATTTT. This sequence encodes CSVEDLKGEVTDTQYF.

The chain is built from TRBV4-1 and TRBJ1-4; D is unresolved. V lost 0 bases and J 6 bases, leaving 11 bases between the germline ends. The germline gives CDR1 MGHRA, CDR2 YSYEKL. This CDR3 region has 15 residues. The CDR3 region is CASSQDGTADEKLFF. CDR3 in DNA: TGCGCCAGCAGCCAAGATGGCACAGCAGATGAAAAACTGTTTTTT.

The chain links TRBV4-2 to TRBJ2-1; TRBD2 agrees at 9 bases. Germline V gene data show CDR1 as LGHNA and CDR2 as YNFKEQ. V lost 0 bases to trimming and J lost 3 bases; unmatched junction nucleotides: 3. The CDR3 totals 16 residues. The CDR3 sequence is CASSQETSGDYNEQFF. The CDR3 nucleotides read TGTGCCAGCAGCCAAGAGACTAGCGGAGACTACAATGAGCAGTTCTTC.

The chain couples TRBV5-6 to TRBJ1-1; D is ambiguous. The V gene lost 2 bases and the J gene lost 1 base, with 6 bases spanning the gap. CDR1 is SGHDT, CDR2 YYEEEE, per germline. There are 13 residues in the CDR3. CDR3 in amino acids: CASSFRENTEAFF. CDR3 coding DNA: TGTGCCAGCAGCTTTCGGGAGAACACTGAAGCTTTCTTT.

The chain employs TRBV9 and TRBJ2-1; D is unclear. This CDR3 has 15 residues. Looked up from germline, CDR1 is SGDLS and CDR2 is YYNGEE. V was trimmed by 2 bases and J by 6 bases, leaving 15 bases between them. The CDR3 here is CASSVERASRNEQFF. The CDR3 DNA sequence: TGTGCCAGCAGCGTGGAACGGGCCTCCCGCAATGAGCAGTTCTTC.

This clone was counted a single time. The chain employs TRBV4-2 and TRBJ1-1, with 7 bases that match TRBD1. V lost 1 base, J lost 0 bases, and 11 bases stayed unmatched. Germline lookup yields CDR1 LGHNA and CDR2 YNFKEQ. The CDR3 consists of 18 residues. The CDR3 here is CASSQGPGAGGLNTEAFF. CDR3 DNA sequence: TGTGCCAGCAGCCAAGGGCCGGGTGCAGGGGGACTGAACACTGAAGCTTTCTTT.